These 8 T cell receptor beta chains were all obtained from the same sample, sequenced in a study of T-cell reconstitution after alpha-beta-depleted transplantation in children. Unique molecular identifiers featured in how the TCRbeta library was prepared. MiXCR, run by TCRdb on the PCR reads, gives a single entry per CDR3 protein. This sample has around 300,000 distinct CDR3 sequences; 23% occur once, and the top ten carry about 10%. The sample was PBMCs, mostly from graft donor cells, taken 180 days after TCRalphabeta/CD19-depleted stem cell transplant. All receptors derive from a male patient younger than 18 who had a stem cell transplant for acute lymphoblastic leukemia, so the T cells may come from the graft donor.

The chain links TRBV5-1 to TRBJ2-7; the D gene is possibly TRBD1 (5 bases). In germline, CDR1 is SGHRS, CDR2 YFSETQ. Trimming left V 5 bases short and J 2 bases short, with 8 bases between. CDR3 length equals 12 residues. CDR3 protein: CASREGAYEQYF. As DNA, the CDR3 is TGCGCCAGCAGGGAAGGGGCCTACGAGCAGTACTTC.

The chain is built from TRBV2 and TRBJ2-7, with D hard to call. The germline V and J ends were trimmed by 0 bases and 2 bases, with 8 bases remaining between them. CDR1 is SNHLY, CDR2 FYNNEI, per germline. The CDR3 contains 14 residues. Here the CDR3 reads CASSEARRTYEQYF. The CDR3 DNA is TGTGCCAGCAGTGAAGCGAGGCGAACCTACGAGCAGTACTTC. The whole variable domain, remainder taken from reference TRBV2 and TRBJ2-7, is EPEVTQTPSHQVTQMGQEVILRCVPISNHLYFYWYRQILGQKVEFLVSFYNNEISEKSEIFDDQFSVERPDGSNFTLKIRSTKLEDSAMYFCASSEARRTYEQYFGPGTRLTVT.

This clonotype was observed a few times. The V gene is TRBV20-1, the J gene TRBJ2-3, with D perhaps matching TRBD1 or TRBD2 (5 bases each). Trimming pared 7 bases from V and 6 bases from J, leaving 17 bases between. There are 13 residues in the CDR3. Per germline, CDR1 DFQATT and CDR2 SNEGSKA (reference sequence). This CDR3 reads CSGLLGVMDTQYF. The CDR3 DNA sequence: TGCAGTGGGTTACTAGGGGTGATGGATACGCAGTATTTT.

This rearrangement joins TRBV7-9 to TRBJ1-1; no clear D gene. Germline-derived CDR1 and CDR2 are SEHNR and FQNEAQ (reference sequence). Trimming took off 2 bases at V and 5 bases at J, with 12 bases between the two ends. The CDR3 is made up of 14 amino acids. In nucleotides, the CDR3 is TGTGCCAGCAGCTTATTGTATGGCGAAACTGAAGCTTTCTTT. This sequence encodes CASSLLYGETEAFF. The full variable domain, its missing parts supplied by reference TRBV7-9 and TRBJ1-1, is DTGVSQNPRHKITKRGQNVTFRCDPISEHNRLYWYRQTLGQGPEFLTYFQNEAQLEKSRLLSDRFSAERPKGSFSTLEIQRTEQGDSAMYLCASSLLYGETEAFFGQGTRLTVV.

The J gene is TRBJ2-1, the V gene TRBV6-4, with 7 bases identical to TRBD2. The V and J ends lost 0 bases and 0 bases, in that order; junction bases with no gene match: 2. Looked up from germline, CDR1 is MRHNA and CDR2 is SNTAGT. CDR3 size: 16 residues. The CDR3 DNA sequence: TGTGCCAGCAGTGACTCGAAGCGGGACTCCTACAATGAGCAGTTCTTC. It specifies CASSDSKRDSYNEQFF.

The J gene is TRBJ2-3, the V gene TRBV9; 7 nucleotides agree with TRBD2. Germline-derived CDR1 and CDR2 are SGDLS and YYNGEE. J was trimmed by 3 bases and V by 0 bases; bases with no gene match: 1. The CDR3 consists of 14 residues. CDR3 sequence reads: CASSVGTRTDTQYF. The CDR3 DNA reads TGTGCCAGCAGCGTAGGGACTAGGACAGATACGCAGTATTTT.

There are a few counts of this clonotype. V is TRBV12-3 or TRBV12-4 and J is TRBJ1-3, with D tentatively TRBD1 (6 bases). This CDR3 contains 14 residues. Trimming pared 3 bases from V and 2 bases from J, leaving 8 bases between. In DNA, the CDR3 is TGTGCCAGCAGTTTTACAGGGCCTGGAAACACCATATATTTT. Translated, it gives CASSFTGPGNTIYF.

The table lists this clonotype with a few counts. The rearrangement joins TRBV5-1 to TRBJ2-5; 7 nucleotides agree with TRBD2. J gave up 1 base and V 3 bases, and 3 bases lay outside the gene matches. The germline V gene has CDR1 SGHRS and CDR2 YFSETQ. The CDR3 sequence is 14 residues long. CDR3 residues: CASSSAGVQETQYF. CDR3 bases: TGCGCCAGCAGCTCGGCGGGGGTCCAAGAGACCCAGTACTTC.